Listed below are T cell receptor beta chains from one sample, sequenced in a study of human thymus T cells. The data were produced by immunoSEQ multiplex PCR, yet TCRdb's version contains in-frame clones alone and is incomplete. The repertoire holds some 46,000 clones, with just under 95% as singletons. Material: blood. The receptors come from a girl under three years old with a congenital heart defect but otherwise immunologically healthy. The CDR3 runs from the conserved cysteine through the conserved F or W. A D gene is named only where the DNA matches it firmly. Size is stated for part of the rows, as once, few or many counts, or as a class when the clone is expanded.

>TRBJ2-3|-|TRBV9|-
TGTGCCAGCAGCGCCGACACCGGGACAGATACGCAGTATTTT
CASSADTGTDTQYF
>TRBJ2-5|TRBD2|TRBV6-1|-
TGTGCCAGCAGCTCCGGACTAGCAGAGACCCAGTACTTC
CASSSGLAETQYF
>TRBJ1-1|-|TRBV7-9|-
TGTGCCAGCAGCTTAATGGATTGGGGCACTGAAGCTTTCTTT
CASSLMDWGTEAFF
>TRBJ2-7|TRBD2|TRBV4-1|-
TGCGCCAGCAGCCAACGACTAGCGGACCCCTACGAGCAGTACTTC
CASSQRLADPYEQYF
>TRBJ2-5|TRBD2|TRBV5-4|-
TGTGCCAGCAGCCTGGGACTAGCGGGAGATTTGGAGACCCAGTACTTC
CASSLGLAGDLETQYF
>TRBJ2-3|TRBD2|TRBV5-1|-
TGCGCCAGCAGCTTGGCGGCGTTGGGCGGGAGGCATTACACAGATACGCAGTATTTT
CASSLAALGGRHYTDTQYF
>TRBJ2-7|TRBD1|TRBV11-2|-
TGTGCCAGCAGCTTTTTACGGACGGGACAGGGGGTCTACGAGCAGTACTTC
CASSFLRTGQGVYEQYF
>TRBJ2-5|TRBD1|TRBV5-1|-
TGCGCCAGCAGCTCAAGGACAGGGTCCGAGACCCAGTACTTC
CASSSRTGSETQYF
>TRBJ1-2|-|TRBV10-3|-
TGTGCCATCAGTGAGGAGGCTTACACCGCCTATGGCTACACCTTC
CAISEEAYTAYGYTF
>TRBJ2-1|-|TRBV15|-
TGTGCCACCACCACCGCTGGAGGCGGTAGCTCCTACAATGAGCAGTTCTTC
CATTTAGGGSSYNEQFF
>TRBJ2-2|-|TRBV5-6|-
TGTGCCAGCACCCCTGGGTGGGGGCGGGACACCGGGGAGCTGTTTTTT
CASTPGWGRDTGELFF
>TRBJ2-7|TRBD1|TRBV28|-
TGTGCCAGCCTAGGGGACAGGGGGAAAAAGAGCTCCTACGAGCAGTACTTC
CASLGDRGKKSSYEQYF
>TRBJ2-3|TRBD2|TRBV10-1|-
TGCGCCAGCATTATTCCTCTGGGACTAACCTACACAGATACGCAGTATTTT
CASIIPLGLTYTDTQYF
>TRBJ1-4|-|TRBV5-4|-
TGTGCCTTCGCCGGGGCCCAGGATGAAAAACTGTTTTTT
CAFAGAQDEKLFF
>TRBJ1-1|-|TRBV28|-
TGTGCCAGCATTCAACTCGGGACAACCTACACTGAAGCTTTCTTT
CASIQLGTTYTEAFF
>TRBJ2-3|-|TRBV5-1|-
TGCGCCAGCAGCTTGGCCGGGGGGCTTACAGATACGCAGTATTTT
CASSLAGGLTDTQYF
>TRBJ2-3|TRBD2|TRBV5-1|-
TGCGCCAGCAGCAATAAGCGGGAAGAGGATACGCAGTATTTT
CASSNKREEDTQYF
>TRBJ2-1|-|TRBV28|-
TGTGCCAGCAGTCCCGCCGGGACGTGGTATGAGCAGTTCTTC
CASSPAGTWYEQFF
>TRBJ1-1|-|TRBV7-9|-
TGTGCCAGCAGCTTAAACAGGGCCCTGAACACTGAAGCTTTCTTT
CASSLNRALNTEAFF
>TRBJ1-2|TRBD1|TRBV30|-
TGTGCCTGGAGTGTAATCGGCAGGGGGAGAGGTGGCTACACCTTC
CAWSVIGRGRGGYTF
>TRBJ2-1|TRBD2|TRBV4-2|-
TGTGCCAGCAGCCGATCCGGGACTAGCGGAGCGGATGAGCAGTTCTTC
CASSRSGTSGADEQFF
>TRBJ2-5|-|TRBV30|-
TGTGCCTCCACCCGGGGCAAAGAGACCCAGTACTTC
CASTRGKETQYF
>TRBJ2-1|-|TRBV28|-
TGTGCCAGCAGATGGCTGGGTAATGAGCAGTTCTTC
CASRWLGNEQFF
>TRBJ2-1|-|TRBV5-1|-
TGCGCCAGCAGGTATCGGGATGGGTGGCACAATGAGCAGTTCTTC
CASRYRDGWHNEQFF
>TRBJ2-7|-|TRBV4-1|-
TGCGCCAGCAGCCAAGGGACAGATTACGAGCAGTACTTC
CASSQGTDYEQYF
>TRBJ1-5|TRBD1|TRBV27|-
TGTGCCAGCAGCGAACGGCAGGGGGTCAATCAGCCCCAGCATTTT
CASSERQGVNQPQHF
>TRBJ1-1|TRBD1|TRBV7-9|-
TGTGCCAGCAGCCTCGACAGGGTACGTGTTTTCTTT
CASSLDRVRVFF
>TRBJ2-5|-|TRBV4-3|-
TGCGCCAGCAGCCTTACAGGGTGGGAGACCCAGTACTTC
CASSLTGWETQYF
>TRBJ2-3|TRBD2|TRBV15|-
TGTGCCACCAGCAGAGTCGAGATCTGGGCTAGCGGGAGGGCCGATAGCACAGATACGCAGTATTTT
CATSRVEIWASGRADSTDTQYF
>TRBJ2-7|TRBD2|TRBV4-1|-
TGCGCCAGCAGCCCCCCTACTAGCGCCAATCGTGTCGCCTACGAGCAGTACTTC
CASSPPTSANRVAYEQYF
>TRBJ1-4|TRBD1|TRBV27|-
TGTGCCAGCAGTTTAAAAGCCGGGACAGGGTTTCAAAAACTGTTTTTT
CASSLKAGTGFQKLFF
>TRBJ1-1|TRBD1|TRBV18|-
TGTGCCAGCTCACCACGGACAGGGGGCTGGACTGAAGCTTTCTTT
CASSPRTGGWTEAFF
>TRBJ2-3|-|TRBV18|-
TGTGCCAGCTCACGTCCCGGGACACGAGTACGCACAGATACGCAGTATTTT
CASSRPGTRVRTDTQYF
>TRBJ2-1|TRBD2|TRBV27|-
TGTGCCAGCAGTTTCGGGCCTAGCGGGGACCCCTACAATGAGCAGTTCTTC
CASSFGPSGDPYNEQFF
>TRBJ1-1|-|TRBV6-1|few
TGTGCCAGCAGTGAAGTCAGCACTGAAGCTTTCTTT
CASSEVSTEAFF
>TRBJ2-7|TRBD2|TRBV28|-
TGTGCCAGCACCAGCGGGAGTCCCCTAGGCTACGAGCAGTACTTC
CASTSGSPLGYEQYF
>TRBJ2-2|-|TRBV10-3|-
TGTGCCACGACCCTCTCTAGTACCACCGGGGAGCTGTTTTTT
CATTLSSTTGELFF
>TRBJ2-7|TRBD2|TRBV28|-
TGTGCCAGCAGTTTGACTAGCCCACTGGACGAGCAGTACTTC
CASSLTSPLDEQYF
>TRBJ2-1|-|TRBV5-1|-
TGCGCCAGCAGGTGGACGGGAAGCTCCTACAATGAGCAGTTCTTC
CASRWTGSSYNEQFF
>TRBJ2-1|-|TRBV5-8|-
TGTGCCAGCGACGAGGGGACATCCCCCTACAATGAGCAGTTCTTC
CASDEGTSPYNEQFF
>TRBJ1-1|-|TRBV9|-
TGTGCCAGCAGCGTAGGGAGGGGACAGAACACTGAAGCTTTCTTT
CASSVGRGQNTEAFF
>TRBJ2-7|-|TRBV29-1|-
TGCAGCGTTCGGGGCCAAGGCGGCTACGAGCAGTACTTC
CSVRGQGGYEQYF
>TRBJ2-3|TRBD2|TRBV28|-
TGTGCCAGCAGTTTCCTAGCGGCCCCAGGAGATACGCAGTATTTT
CASSFLAAPGDTQYF
>TRBJ1-5|-|TRBV21-1|-
TGTGCCAGCAGTTTTAGACACCTAAATCAGCCCCAGCATTTT
CASSFRHLNQPQHF
>TRBJ2-5|-|TRBV28|once
TGTGCCAGCAGCAAAAGAGGACAGTACCAAGAGACCCAGTACTTC
CASSKRGQYQETQYF
>TRBJ1-3|-|TRBV5-1|-
TGCGCCAGCAGCACCTCCGGGAACCTACATGCAAACACCATATATTTT
CASSTSGNLHANTIYF
>TRBJ2-5|-|TRBV14|-
TGTGCCAGCAGCCAGGGGGGACTGTATCAAGAGACCCAGTACTTC
CASSQGGLYQETQYF
>TRBJ2-5|-|TRBV18|-
TGTGCCAGCTCACCTCCGGGAGAAGAGACCCAGTACTTC
CASSPPGEETQYF
>TRBJ1-2|-|TRBV27|-
TGTGCCAGCAGTTTATACCGGGACTGGGGAAAAGATGGCTACACCTTC
CASSLYRDWGKDGYTF
>TRBJ2-1|-|TRBV10-2|-
TGCGCCAGCAGTGAGTCGTACAATGAGCAGTTCTTC
CASSESYNEQFF
>TRBJ2-3|TRBD1|TRBV6-1|few
TGTGCCAGCAGTGAACGGGCAGGGGGCAGCGGTACGCAGTATTTT
CASSERAGGSGTQYF
>TRBJ2-7|TRBD1|TRBV5-6|-
TGTGCCAGCAGCACCAGGACAGGGCTCTCCTACGAGCAGTACTTC
CASSTRTGLSYEQYF
>TRBJ2-7|-|TRBV18|-
TGTGCCAGCTCACCATGGAGTTCCTACGAGCAGTACTTC
CASSPWSSYEQYF
>TRBJ1-2|-|TRBV9|-
TGTGCCAGCAGCGCAGAGCCGGACAACGGCTACACCTTC
CASSAEPDNGYTF
>TRBJ2-7|-|TRBV4-1|-
TGCGCCAGCAGCCCGATTCCGATTGGGGACGAGCAGTACTTC
CASSPIPIGDEQYF
>TRBJ1-1|-|TRBV28|-
TGTGCCAGCAGTTCAGTGGAAGCTTTCTTT
CASSSVEAFF
>TRBJ1-5|-|TRBV27|-
TGTGCCAGCAGTTTATCGGGGGCTTATAGCAATCAGCCCCAGCATTTT
CASSLSGAYSNQPQHF
>TRBJ2-2|TRBD1|TRBV10-1|-
TGCGCCAGCAGTGGGGGACAGGGGCGCTTATGGAACACCGGGGAGCTGTTTTTT
CASSGGQGRLWNTGELFF
>TRBJ2-2|-|TRBV1|-
TGCACCAGCTGGGAGGGAAAGCGGATGAACACCGGGGAGCTGTTTTTT
CTSWEGKRMNTGELFF